What follows are 3 T cell receptor beta chains derived from one specimen sequenced in a study of T cell repertoires in cytomegalovirus infection. A single record per CDR3 protein comes from TCRdb applying MiXCR to the reads. Counted here are roughly 240,000 distinct CDR3 sequences, around 6.4% occurring once; the ten biggest clones make up roughly 6%. Sequencing was carried out using PBMCs. The receptor set was obtained from a human donor in good health (CMV status not recorded). Some clones in this sample may be carry-over from other donors' samples.

This clonotype was seen repeatedly, ten times or more. The V call is TRBV28, the J call TRBJ1-2, with D tentatively TRBD1 (5 bases). The CDR3 is made up of 12 amino acids. The germline CDR1 and CDR2 sequences are MDHEN and SYDVKM. Trimming took 7 bases from V and 7 from J, leaving 13 bases between them. CDR3 nucleotides: TGTGCCAGCATGACGGCAGGGAGTGGCTACACCTTC. The encoded protein is CASMTAGSGYTF.

The sample holds many counts of this clonotype. The chain links TRBV6-2 or TRBV6-3 to TRBJ2-7; possibly TRBD1 or TRBD2 for D (7 bases each). V lost 6 bases, J lost 3 bases, and 24 bases lay in between. CDR1 and CDR2 (germline): MNHEY, SVGEGT. The CDR3 covers 17 residues. The CDR3 nucleotides read TGTGCCAGCAGCCCAGTATGGGAGGGGGCTTCGCTCTACGAGCAGTACTTC. Residues: CASSPVWEGASLYEQYF.

This clonotype was observed at least ten times. The chain is built from TRBV7-9 and TRBJ2-3; D is unclear. V lost 3 bases, J lost 1 base, and 8 bases lay in between. The CDR3 has 14 amino acids. Per the germline V gene, CDR1 is SEHNR and CDR2 is FQNEAQ (reference sequence). DNA of the CDR3: TGTGCCAGCAGCTTCGATTCGGGCACAGATACGCAGTATTTT. This sequence encodes CASSFDSGTDTQYF.